This T cell receptor beta chain was found in a study of CD8 T cells in Susac syndrome. The sequenced target, TCR beta, came from blood CD8+ and CD4+ T cells. The CD8+ and CD4+ T cells were negatively isolated, with the TEMRA cells enriched by FACS. CDR3 length: 13 amino acids. Germline V gene sequence: CDR1 MNHEY, CDR2 SMNVEV (reference sequence). Deletions cut 5 bases from V and 1 base from J, with 6 bases between. When the RNA was reverse transcribed, random hexamers were used with an input of roughly 0.45 to 1 ug. The authors amplified TCR beta CDR3 across 54 Vbeta and 13 Jbeta using immunoSEQ multiplex PCR. From the immunoSEQ multiplex PCR reads, TCRdb called clonotypes with MiXCR, one entry per CDR3 protein. The sample contains approximately 190,000 distinct CDR3 sequences, 93% of which appear only once.

This TCR was recovered from a human donor in good health. The V gene is TRBV27, the J gene TRBJ2-1; no definite D call. The sample taken for sequencing was CD4+ T cells from PBMCs. CDR3 amino acids: CASSLGSYNEQFF. CDR3 nucleotide sequence: TGTGCCAGCAGTCTGGGTTCCTACAATGAGCAGTTCTTC.